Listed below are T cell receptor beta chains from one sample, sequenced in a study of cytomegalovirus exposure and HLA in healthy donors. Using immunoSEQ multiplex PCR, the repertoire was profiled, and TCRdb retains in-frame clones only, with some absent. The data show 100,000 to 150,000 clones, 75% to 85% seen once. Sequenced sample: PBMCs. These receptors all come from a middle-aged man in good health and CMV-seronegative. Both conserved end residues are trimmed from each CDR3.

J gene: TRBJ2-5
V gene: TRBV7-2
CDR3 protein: ASSQSQGVETQY

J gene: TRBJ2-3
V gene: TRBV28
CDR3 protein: ASNWAPSTDTQY

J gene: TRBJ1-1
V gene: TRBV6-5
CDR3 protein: ASSLRENTEAF

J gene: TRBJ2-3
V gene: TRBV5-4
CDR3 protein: ATLQIPGTGRTDTQY

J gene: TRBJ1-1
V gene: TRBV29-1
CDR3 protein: SVGGDTEAF

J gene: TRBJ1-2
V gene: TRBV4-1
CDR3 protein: ASSQDYPTRFYGYT

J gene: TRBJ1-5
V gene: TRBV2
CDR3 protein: ASSAYSLNQPQH

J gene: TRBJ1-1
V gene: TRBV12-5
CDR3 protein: ASGVQGNTEAF

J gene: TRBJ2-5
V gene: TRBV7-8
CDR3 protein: ASSLQGSRQETQY

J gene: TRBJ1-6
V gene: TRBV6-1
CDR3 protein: ASSEQYSNSPLH

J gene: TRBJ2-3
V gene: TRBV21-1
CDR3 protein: ASSGNRVETDTQY

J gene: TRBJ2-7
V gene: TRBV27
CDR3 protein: ASSNDRGRNEQY

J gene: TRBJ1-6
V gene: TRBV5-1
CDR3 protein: ASSLDGQNNSPLH

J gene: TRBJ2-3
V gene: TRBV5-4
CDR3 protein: ASSLESGPIGDTQY

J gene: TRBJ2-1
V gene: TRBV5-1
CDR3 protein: ASSLEGRRGGYNEQF

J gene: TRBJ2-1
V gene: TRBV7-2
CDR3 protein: ASSLQRGGNEQF

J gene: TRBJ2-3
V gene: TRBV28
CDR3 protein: ASSTGSPDTQY

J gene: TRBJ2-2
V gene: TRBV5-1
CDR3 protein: ASSLLIAATGELF

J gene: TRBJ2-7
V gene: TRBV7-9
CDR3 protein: ASSSSRSGTGYYEQY

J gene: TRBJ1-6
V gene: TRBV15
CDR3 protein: ATSRDGDGSSSPLH

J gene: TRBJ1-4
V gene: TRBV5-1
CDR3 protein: ASSLGGLGARNEKLF

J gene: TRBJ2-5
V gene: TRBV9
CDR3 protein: ASSPGLFIAAARARGGEQY

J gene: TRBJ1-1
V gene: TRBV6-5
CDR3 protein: ASSYTAINTEAF

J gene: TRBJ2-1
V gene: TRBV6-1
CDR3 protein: ASSALAGGYNEQF

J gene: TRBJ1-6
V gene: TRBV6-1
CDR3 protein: ASSTPGHDNSPLH

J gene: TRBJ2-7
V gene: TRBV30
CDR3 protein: AWVTLRGREQY

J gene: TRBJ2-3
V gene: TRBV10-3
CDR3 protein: AVKDETVTDTQY

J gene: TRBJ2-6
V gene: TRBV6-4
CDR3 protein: ASSTNSGANVLT

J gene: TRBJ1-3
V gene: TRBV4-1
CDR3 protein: ASSPRDRGRLDTIY